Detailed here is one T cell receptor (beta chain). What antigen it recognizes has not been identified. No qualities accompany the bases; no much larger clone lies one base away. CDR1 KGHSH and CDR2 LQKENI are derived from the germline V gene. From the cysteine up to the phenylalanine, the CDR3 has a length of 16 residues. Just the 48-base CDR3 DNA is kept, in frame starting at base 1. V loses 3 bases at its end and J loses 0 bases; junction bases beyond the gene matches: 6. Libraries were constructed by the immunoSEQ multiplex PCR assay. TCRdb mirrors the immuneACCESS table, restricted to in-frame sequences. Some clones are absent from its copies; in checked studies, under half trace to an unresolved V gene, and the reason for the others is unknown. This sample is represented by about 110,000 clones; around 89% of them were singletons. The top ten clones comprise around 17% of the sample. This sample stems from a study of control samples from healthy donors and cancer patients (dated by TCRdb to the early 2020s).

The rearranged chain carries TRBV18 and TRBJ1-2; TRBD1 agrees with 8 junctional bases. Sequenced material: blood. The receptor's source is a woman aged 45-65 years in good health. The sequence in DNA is TGTGCCAGCTCACCCTACGGGACAGGACCTAACTATGGCTACACCTTC. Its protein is CASSPYGTGPNYGYTF.